Sequencing of this T cell receptor (beta chain) was carried out in a study of cytomegalovirus exposure and HLA in healthy donors. At the level of the study: Unique TCRs from HLA-typed donors, 70 million to 100 million of them, were held in an early data release. Points from the study as a whole: Near-uniform donor sequencing depth was presumed by presence/absence analyses. The classifier was said to identify cytomegalovirus status with high specificity and sensitivity.

On this clone itself: Its antigen is not identified.

The CDR3 consists of 13 residues. Trimming took off 1 base at V and 3 bases at J, with 7 bases between the two ends. Germline assignment: CDR1 SGHTA and CDR2 FQGNSA. With 60 Vbeta and 13 Jbeta primers, the PCR was carried out. Per the study methods: In a later analysis, around 10 million of about 80 million unique beta chains occurred in at least two donors. Assay used: immunoSEQ multiplex PCR; TCRdb lists only in-frame clones, some missing. That table is the source of V, J and clone size, and D and trimming were worked out from the DNA. Among 100,000 or so clones listed, 70% to 85% were seen once. This chain joins TRBV7-2 and TRBJ2-7; D unclear. Specimen: PBMCs. This receptor was taken from a man aged 35 to 55 in good health and CMV-seropositive. The CDR3 loop reads CASSLGRDYEQYF. The CDR3 DNA follows: TGTGCCAGCAGCTTAGGTCGAGACTACGAGCAGTACTTC. The complete variable domain, with remaining parts taken from reference TRBV7-2 and TRBJ2-7, reads GAGVSQSPSNKVTEKGKDVELRCDPISGHTALYWYRQSLGQGLEFLIYFQGNSAPDKSGLPSDRFSAERTGGSVSTLTIQRTQQEDSAVYLCASSLGRDYEQYFGPGTRLTVT.